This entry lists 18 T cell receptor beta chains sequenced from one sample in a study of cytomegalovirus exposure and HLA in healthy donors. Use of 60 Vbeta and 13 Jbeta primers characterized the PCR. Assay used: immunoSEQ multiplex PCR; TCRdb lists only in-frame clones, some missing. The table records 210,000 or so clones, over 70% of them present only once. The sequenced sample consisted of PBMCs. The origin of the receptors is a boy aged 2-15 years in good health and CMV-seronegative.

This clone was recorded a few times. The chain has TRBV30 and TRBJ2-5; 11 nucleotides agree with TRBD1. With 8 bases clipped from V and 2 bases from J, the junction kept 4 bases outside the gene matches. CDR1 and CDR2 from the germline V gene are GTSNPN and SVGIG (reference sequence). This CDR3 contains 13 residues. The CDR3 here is CARRDRGQETQYF. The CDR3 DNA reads TGTGCCCGCCGGGACAGGGGGCAAGAGACCCAGTACTTC.

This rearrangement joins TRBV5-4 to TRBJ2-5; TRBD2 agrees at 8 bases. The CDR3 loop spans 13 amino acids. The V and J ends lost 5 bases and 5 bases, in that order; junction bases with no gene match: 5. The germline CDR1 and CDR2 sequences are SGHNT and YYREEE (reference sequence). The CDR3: CASRPGGDETQYF. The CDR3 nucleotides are TGTGCCAGCAGACCGGGAGGGGATGAGACCCAGTACTTC.

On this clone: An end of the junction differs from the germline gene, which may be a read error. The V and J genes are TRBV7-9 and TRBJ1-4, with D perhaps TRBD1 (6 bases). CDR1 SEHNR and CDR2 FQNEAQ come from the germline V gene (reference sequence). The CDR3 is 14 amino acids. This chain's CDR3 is CSSSKEAGAEKLFF. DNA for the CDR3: TGTTCCAGCAGTAAAGAGGCAGGGGCTGAAAAACTGTTTTTT.

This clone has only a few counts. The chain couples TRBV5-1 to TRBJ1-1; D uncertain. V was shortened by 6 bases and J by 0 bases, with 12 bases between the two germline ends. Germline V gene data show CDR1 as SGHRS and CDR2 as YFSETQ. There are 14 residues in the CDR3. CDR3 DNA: TGCGCCAGCAAACTTAGCTGGTTGAACACTGAAGCTTTCTTT. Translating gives CASKLSWLNTEAFF.

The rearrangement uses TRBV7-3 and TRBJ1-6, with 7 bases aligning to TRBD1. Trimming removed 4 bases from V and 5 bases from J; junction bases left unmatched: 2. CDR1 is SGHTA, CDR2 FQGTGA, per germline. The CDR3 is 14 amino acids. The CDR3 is CASSSTGDNSPLHF. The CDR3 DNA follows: TGTGCCAGCAGCTCAACAGGGGATAATTCACCCCTCCACTTT.

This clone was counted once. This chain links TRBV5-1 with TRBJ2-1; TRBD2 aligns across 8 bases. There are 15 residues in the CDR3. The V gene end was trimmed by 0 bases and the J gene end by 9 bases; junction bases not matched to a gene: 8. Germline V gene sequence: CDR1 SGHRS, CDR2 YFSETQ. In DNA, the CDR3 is TGCGCCAGCAGCTTGGCGACGGGGGGGCCAGTTGAGCAGTTCTTC. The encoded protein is CASSLATGGPVEQFF.

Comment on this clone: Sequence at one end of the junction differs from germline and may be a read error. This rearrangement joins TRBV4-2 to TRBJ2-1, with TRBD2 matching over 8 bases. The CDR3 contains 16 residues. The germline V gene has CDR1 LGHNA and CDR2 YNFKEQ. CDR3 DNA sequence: TGTGCCAGCAGTCAAGTAGCGGGACTGACCTACAATGAGCAGTTCTTC. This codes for CASSQVAGLTYNEQFF.

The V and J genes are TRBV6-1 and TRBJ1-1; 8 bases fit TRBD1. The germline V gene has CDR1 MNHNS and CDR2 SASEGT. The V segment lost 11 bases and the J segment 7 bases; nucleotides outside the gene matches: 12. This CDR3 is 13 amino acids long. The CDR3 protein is CAGGPGGAGEAFF. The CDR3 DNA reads TGTGCCGGGGGTCCAGGGGGCGCGGGTGAAGCTTTCTTT.

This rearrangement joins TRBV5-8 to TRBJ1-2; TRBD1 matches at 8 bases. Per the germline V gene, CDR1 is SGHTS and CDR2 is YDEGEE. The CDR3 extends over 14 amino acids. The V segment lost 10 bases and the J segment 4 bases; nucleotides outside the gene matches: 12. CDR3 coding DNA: TGTGCCGGGACCCTACAGACAGGGGCCTATGGCTACACCTTC. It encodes CAGTLQTGAYGYTF.

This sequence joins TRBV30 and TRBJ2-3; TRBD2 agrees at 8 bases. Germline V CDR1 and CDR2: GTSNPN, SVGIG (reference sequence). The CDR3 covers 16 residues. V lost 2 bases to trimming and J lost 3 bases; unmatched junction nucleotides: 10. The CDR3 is CAWSPLSGGGTDTQYF. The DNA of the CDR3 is TGTGCCTGGAGTCCCTTGAGCGGGGGTGGTACAGATACGCAGTATTTT. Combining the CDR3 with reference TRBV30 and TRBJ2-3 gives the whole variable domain SQTIHQWPATLVQPVGSPLSLECTVEGTSNPNLYWYRQAAGRGLQLLFYSVGIGQISSEVPQNLSASRPQDRQFILSSKKLLLSDSGFYLCAWSPLSGGGTDTQYFGPGTRLTVL.

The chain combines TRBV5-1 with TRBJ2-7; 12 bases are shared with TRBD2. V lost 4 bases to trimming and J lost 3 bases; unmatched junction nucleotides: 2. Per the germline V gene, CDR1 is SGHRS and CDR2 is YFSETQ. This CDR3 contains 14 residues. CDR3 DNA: TGCGCCAGCAGCGGGGGACTAGCGGGCTACGAGCAGTACTTC. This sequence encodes CASSGGLAGYEQYF.

The CDR3 DNA sequence: TGTGCCAGTAGTATTGGGAGTCAGTTTTCCTATGGCTACACCTTC. Protein sequence: CASSIGSQFSYGYTF. The chain joins TRBV19 to TRBJ1-2; no definite D call. The CDR3 consists of 15 residues. Looked up from germline, CDR1 is LNHDA and CDR2 is SQIVND (reference sequence). Trimming took 3 bases from V and 4 from J, leaving 15 bases between them.

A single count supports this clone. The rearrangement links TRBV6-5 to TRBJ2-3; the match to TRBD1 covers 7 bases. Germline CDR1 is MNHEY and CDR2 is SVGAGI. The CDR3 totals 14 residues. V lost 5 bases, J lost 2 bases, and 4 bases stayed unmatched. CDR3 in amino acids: CASSPDRATDTQYF. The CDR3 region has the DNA TGTGCCAGCAGTCCCGACAGGGCCACAGATACGCAGTATTTT.

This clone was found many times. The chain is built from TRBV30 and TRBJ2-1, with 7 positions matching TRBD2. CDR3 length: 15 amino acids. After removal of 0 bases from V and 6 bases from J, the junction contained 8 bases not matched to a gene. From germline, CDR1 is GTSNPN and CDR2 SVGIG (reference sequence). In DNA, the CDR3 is TGTGCCTGGAGTGTTGATAGCGGGTTAACCAATGAGCAGTTCTTC. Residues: CAWSVDSGLTNEQFF.

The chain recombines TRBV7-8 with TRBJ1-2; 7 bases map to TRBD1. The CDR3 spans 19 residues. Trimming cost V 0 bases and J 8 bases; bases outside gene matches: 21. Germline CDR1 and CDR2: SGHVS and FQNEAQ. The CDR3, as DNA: TGTGCCAGCAGCTTAGCCCGGGGTCTACTGAGGGGGCGGGCTGAAGGCTACACCTTC. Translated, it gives CASSLARGLLRGRAEGYTF. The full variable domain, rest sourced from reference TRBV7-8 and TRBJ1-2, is GAGVSQSPRYKVAKRGQDVALRCDPISGHVSLFWYQQALGQGPEFLTYFQNEAQLDKSGLPSDRFFAERPEGSVSTLKIQRTQQEDSAVYLCASSLARGLLRGRAEGYTFGSGTRLTVV.

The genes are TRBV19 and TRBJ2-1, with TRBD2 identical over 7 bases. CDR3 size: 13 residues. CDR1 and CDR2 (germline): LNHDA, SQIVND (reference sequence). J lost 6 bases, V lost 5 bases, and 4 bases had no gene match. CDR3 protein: CASSYAGVNEQFF. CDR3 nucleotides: TGTGCCAGTAGTTACGCGGGAGTCAATGAGCAGTTCTTC.

CDR3 residues: CASSLGRQETQYF. The CDR3 DNA reads TGCGCCAGCAGCTTAGGCAGGCAAGAGACCCAGTACTTC. This chain joins TRBV5-1 and TRBJ2-5; D not certain. There are 13 residues in the CDR3. Germline CDR1 and CDR2: SGHRS and YFSETQ. Trimming stripped 2 bases from V and 2 bases from J, with 7 bases between.

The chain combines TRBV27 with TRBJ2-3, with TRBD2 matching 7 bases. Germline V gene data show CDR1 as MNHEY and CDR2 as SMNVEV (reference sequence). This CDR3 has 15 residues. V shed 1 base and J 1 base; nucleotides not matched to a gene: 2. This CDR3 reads CASSLYTSGTDTQYF. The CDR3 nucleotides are TGTGCCAGCAGTTTATACACTAGCGGCACAGATACGCAGTATTTT.